This T cell receptor (beta chain) was profiled in a study of T cell repertoires in cytomegalovirus infection. Study outcomes and limitations: CMV-specific TCR beta clonotypes restricted by HLA-C dominated the ex vivo response. Cumulative frequency of public TCR beta families picked out carriers of CMV plus the relevant HLA.

MiXCR was run by TCRdb on the reads, yielding one entry per CDR3 protein. The table records about 89,000 distinct CDR3 sequences, 25% to 30% of them present only once. Germline CDR1 ENHRY, CDR2 SYGVKD. V was shortened by 4 bases and J by 5 bases, with 12 bases between the two germline ends. The CDR3 runs 15 residues. This clonotype was seen a handful of times. Its antigen remains unidentified. The chain uses TRBV10-3 and TRBJ1-6, with D perhaps matching TRBD1 (5 bases). The receptor's source is a human donor in good health (CMV status not recorded). Some clones in this sample may be carry-over from other donors' samples. The sequences come from CD8+ T cells from cultured PBMCs, collected from culture after CMV antigen stimulation. CDR3: CAISGDSPHNSPLHF. The CDR3 DNA is TGTGCCATCAGTGGAGACAGTCCTCATAATTCACCCCTCCACTTT.